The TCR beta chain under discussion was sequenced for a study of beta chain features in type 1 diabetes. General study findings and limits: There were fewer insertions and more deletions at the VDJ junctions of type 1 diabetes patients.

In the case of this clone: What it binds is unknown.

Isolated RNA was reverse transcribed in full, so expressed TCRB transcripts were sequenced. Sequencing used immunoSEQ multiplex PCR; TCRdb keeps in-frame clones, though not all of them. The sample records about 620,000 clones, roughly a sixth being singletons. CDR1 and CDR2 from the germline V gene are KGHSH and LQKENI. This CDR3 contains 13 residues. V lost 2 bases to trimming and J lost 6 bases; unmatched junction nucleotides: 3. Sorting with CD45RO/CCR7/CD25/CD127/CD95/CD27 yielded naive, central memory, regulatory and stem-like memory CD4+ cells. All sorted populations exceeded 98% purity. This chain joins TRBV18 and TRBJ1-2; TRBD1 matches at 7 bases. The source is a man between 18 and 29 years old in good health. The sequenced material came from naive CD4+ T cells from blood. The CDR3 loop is CASSPVTGHGYTF. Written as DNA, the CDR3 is TGTGCCAGCTCACCAGTGACAGGGCATGGCTACACCTTC.